These T cell receptor beta chains were read from a single sample in a study of blood T cell repertoires in COVID-19. TCRdb keeps only in-frame clones here, not all; method: immunoSEQ multiplex PCR. The sample has approximately 26,000 clones, around 82% seen once. The sample was peripheral blood. The source of these receptors is a human donor in a cohort sampled during active COVID-19. Each CDR3 is given with its conserved first and last residue. The D gene is left open where the match is weak. Part of the rows lack a size; the others show once, few, many or a class for expanded clones.

j_gene,abundance,d_gene,v_gene,CDR3nt,CDR3aa
TRBJ2-7,-,TRBD1,TRBV6-5,TGTGCCAGCAGCCTAGGTGGGACAGGGGTCTACGAGCAGTACTTC,CASSLGGTGVYEQYF
TRBJ1-2,-,TRBD1,TRBV19,TGTGCCAGTAGTTCAGGGGGCGCAGGGTTCGGTGGCTACACCTTC,CASSSGGAGFGGYTF
TRBJ2-2,few,-,TRBV27,TGTGCCAGCAGTTCCGAAAAACAGGGTATCGGGGAGCTGTTTTTT,CASSSEKQGIGELFF
TRBJ1-2,-,-,TRBV5-6,TGTGCCAGCAGCTCGGGCGGGGGGCACTATGGCTACACCTTC,CASSSGGGHYGYTF
TRBJ1-6,-,-,TRBV5-6,TGTGCCAGCAGCTTGCCCCTGGGAGATTCACCCCTCCACTTT,CASSLPLGDSPLHF
TRBJ1-6,-,TRBD1,TRBV23-1,TGCGCCAGCAGACAAGGGGGCTTGGCGGGCTCCTATAATTCACCCCTCCACTTT,CASRQGGLAGSYNSPLHF
TRBJ1-1,-,TRBD1,TRBV30,TGTGCCTGGACCAGGGGGCGAGACACTGAAGCTTTCTTT,CAWTRGRDTEAFF
TRBJ1-4,-,-,TRBV4-3,TGCGCCAGCAGCCAGCAAACGTTATCGGCGGGGGTGGTTGAAAAACTGTTTTTT,CASSQQTLSAGVVEKLFF
TRBJ2-2,-,TRBD2,TRBV5-5,TGTGCCAGCAGCCAGAGCGGGAGTTCCGCCGGGGAGCTGTTTTTT,CASSQSGSSAGELFF
TRBJ2-3,-,TRBD2,TRBV6-5,TGTGCCAGCAGACCTAGCGGGGGGGCAGATACGCAGTATTTT,CASRPSGGADTQYF
TRBJ1-2,-,-,TRBV7-3,TGTGCCAGCAGCCCGGGTGGCGGACTTAACTATGGCTACACCTTC,CASSPGGGLNYGYTF
TRBJ2-1,-,-,TRBV2,TGTGCCAACTCCGGGCCAGCAAGGGGGAATGAGCAGTTCTTC,CANSGPARGNEQFF
TRBJ2-3,once,-,TRBV11-2,TGTGCCAGCAGCTTAGGTCTCGTGCAGATCACAGATACGCAGTATTTT,CASSLGLVQITDTQYF
TRBJ2-1,-,TRBD2,TRBV5-1,TGCGCCAGCAGCTTGGCTTCTAGCGGGAGGTTCAATGAGCAGTTCTTC,CASSLASSGRFNEQFF
TRBJ2-5,-,TRBD2,TRBV4-1,TGCGCCAGCAGCCAAGACTCCTCCACTAGCGAGGCAGAGACCCAGTACTTC,CASSQDSSTSEAETQYF
TRBJ1-1,-,-,TRBV27,TGTGCCAGCAGTCGCGGGACGGCGGTTTCGGTGGACACTGAAGCTTTCTTT,CASSRGTAVSVDTEAFF
TRBJ2-7,-,-,TRBV6-5,TGTGCCAGCAGTTATGGGACACCTTACTACGAGCAGTACTTC,CASSYGTPYYEQYF
TRBJ1-6,-,-,TRBV6-1,TGTGCCAGCAGTGAAACATCGCCGGGAACTCTCAGCTCCTATAATTCACCCCTCCACTTT,CASSETSPGTLSSYNSPLHF
TRBJ1-2,once,TRBD1,TRBV29-1,TGCAGCGTCGCCAAGACAGGGGGTAACTATGGCTACACCTTC,CSVAKTGGNYGYTF
TRBJ2-3,-,-,TRBV12-3/TRBV12-4,TGTGCCAGCAGTCCAGGGATCACAGATACGCAGTATTTT,CASSPGITDTQYF
TRBJ2-2,-,-,TRBV5-1,TGCGCCACTTCCCGGGACTCCCCCCTGTCCGGGAACACCGGGGAGCTGTTTTTT,CATSRDSPLSGNTGELFF
TRBJ2-7,-,-,TRBV28,TGTGCCAGCAGAACGGGTGCCCCTATCGAGCAGTACTTC,CASRTGAPIEQYF
TRBJ1-4,few,TRBD1,TRBV27,TGTGCCAGCAGTTTATCGGGACAGGGAAGAAAACTGTTTTTT,CASSLSGQGRKLFF
TRBJ2-3,-,TRBD2,TRBV7-3,TGTGCCAGCAGCCCTCCCGGGGCTAGCGGGGTCTCAGATACGCAGTATTTT,CASSPPGASGVSDTQYF
TRBJ2-1,-,-,TRBV6-4,TGTGCCAGCAGTGACTCGCGTGGGGGGGCACTCAATGAGCAGTTCTTC,CASSDSRGGALNEQFF
TRBJ1-2,-,TRBD1,TRBV20-1,TGCAGTGCTAGTGGGTCGGGACAGTTTAACTATGGCTACACCTTC,CSASGSGQFNYGYTF
TRBJ2-7,-,-,TRBV7-8,TGTGCCAGCAGCTCCTACGACAGCTACGAGCAGTACTTC,CASSSYDSYEQYF
TRBJ1-1,few,-,TRBV19,TGTGCCAGTAGACCTCGCGACAGGTCGATGAACACTGAAGCTTTCTTT,CASRPRDRSMNTEAFF
TRBJ2-5,-,-,TRBV24-1,TGTGCCACCGGGAGCTCGGTGGAGACCCAGTACTTC,CATGSSVETQYF
TRBJ1-1,once,-,TRBV29-1,TGCAGCGTTGAAGAAGGGGGGGCTAGGACTGAAGCTTTCTTT,CSVEEGGARTEAFF
TRBJ2-7,once,-,TRBV11-1,TGTGCCAGCAGCTTAACAGGGAGCTCCTACGAGCAGTACTTC,CASSLTGSSYEQYF
TRBJ2-1,-,TRBD2,TRBV2,TGTGCCAGCCGCTCGCGGGGGGCTTACAATGAGCAGTTCTTC,CASRSRGAYNEQFF
TRBJ2-7,-,-,TRBV29-1,TGCAGCGTTGAAGATAGGGGGGAGGGACCCTACGAGCAGTACTTC,CSVEDRGEGPYEQYF
TRBJ2-3,few,-,TRBV5-1,TGCGCCAGCAGCTTGGCCGTTACGGGGGTCACAGATACGCAGTATTTT,CASSLAVTGVTDTQYF
TRBJ1-5,-,TRBD1,TRBV5-1,TGCGCCAGCAGCTTGGACGGGGACAGGGCAAATCAGCCCCAGCATTTT,CASSLDGDRANQPQHF
TRBJ2-3,-,TRBD1,TRBV27,TGTGCCAGCAGTTTACCGGGACAGGGACAGTATTTT,CASSLPGQGQYF
TRBJ2-1,-,TRBD1,TRBV19,TGTGCCAGTAGTACCCGACAGGGGGGACGGCGCAATGAGCAGTTCTTC,CASSTRQGGRRNEQFF
TRBJ2-7,-,TRBD1,TRBV19,TGTGCCAGTAGTACGGGACAGGGGGACCACGAGCAGTACTTC,CASSTGQGDHEQYF
TRBJ1-2,-,TRBD1,TRBV18,TGTGCCAGCTCACCACTCCAGGGGGCAGACTATGGCTACACCTTC,CASSPLQGADYGYTF
TRBJ1-6,-,-,TRBV28,TGTGCCAGCAGTTTAGGAGGGCGGAATAATTCACCCCTCCACTTT,CASSLGGRNNSPLHF